This TCR beta chain emerged from a study of blood T cell repertoires in COVID-19. The assay was immunoSEQ multiplex PCR, and TCRdb's table has in-frame clones only and misses some. The sample contains about 170,000 clones, 65% to 85% of which appear only once. What was sequenced was PBMCs or T cells enriched from blood (not recorded which). The receptor was derived from a woman aged 45-60 years in a cohort exposed to, infected with or recovered from COVID-19 (not recorded which).

This CDR3 reads CASTGQGRTGELFF. The CDR3 DNA reads TGTGCCAGCACAGGACAGGGTAGGACCGGGGAGCTGTTTTTT. The rearrangement joins TRBV28 to TRBJ2-2; 8 bases agree with TRBD1. Per the germline V gene, CDR1 is MDHEN and CDR2 is SYDVKM. CDR3 length: 14 amino acids. The junction had 6 bases not matched to a gene; V was cut back by 7 bases and J by 5 bases.